This T cell receptor beta chain originates from a study of blood T cells in healthy people across ages. Study-level points and caveats: Any conclusive comparison of naive versus antigen-experienced cells was prevented by using unsorted PBMCs.

Germline CDR1 reads MGHRA; CDR2 reads YSYEKL. Trimming cost V 4 bases and J 4 bases, with 16 bases left between them. The CDR3 length is 15 residues. In regard to this clonotype: The antigen is not known.

A sample-barcoded 5' primer and a J-beta primer mix were used in a second PCR of roughly 7 to 11 cycles. TCRdb called the 5' RACE reads again in MiXCR, with one record for every CDR3 protein. The profile covers 500,000 to 650,000 distinct CDR3 sequences, with about 29% appearing a single time and approximately 3.6% taken by the ten largest. The data were also submitted as part of a second study, on T cells of mothers and their children. As that study records: Slightly, though not significantly, more overlap was seen in related than in unrelated mother-child pairs.

The source is a boy aged 2 to 10 in good health. The sequenced sample consisted of blood. The rearrangement links TRBV4-1 to TRBJ1-1, with D maybe TRBD1 (6 bases). The chain's CDR3 is CASSPQQGWVTEAFF. The CDR3 DNA follows: TGCGCCAGCAGCCCTCAACAGGGATGGGTCACTGAAGCTTTCTTT.